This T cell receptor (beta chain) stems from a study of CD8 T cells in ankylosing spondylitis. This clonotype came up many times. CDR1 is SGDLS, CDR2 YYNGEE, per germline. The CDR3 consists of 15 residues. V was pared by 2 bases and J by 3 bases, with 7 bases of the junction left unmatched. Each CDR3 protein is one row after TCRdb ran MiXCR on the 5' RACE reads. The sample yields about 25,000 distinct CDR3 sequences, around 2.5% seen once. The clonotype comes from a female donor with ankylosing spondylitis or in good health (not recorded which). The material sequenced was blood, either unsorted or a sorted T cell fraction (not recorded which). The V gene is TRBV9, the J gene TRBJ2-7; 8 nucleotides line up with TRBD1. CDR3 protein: CASSVGDRRYYEQYF. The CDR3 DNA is TGTGCCAGCAGCGTTGGGGACAGGCGGTACTACGAGCAGTACTTC.